The clone carrying this T cell receptor beta chain was seen many times. The data are from a study of T cell repertoires in cytomegalovirus infection. Turning to the study itself: It was the public TCR beta signatures that indicated both CMV infection and matching HLA type.

Using its own MiXCR run on the reads, TCRdb lists one record per CDR3 protein. This sample has a few hundred thousand distinct CDR3 sequences; about a sixth occur once, and the top ten carry roughly 45%. CDR1 LNHDA and CDR2 SQIVND come from the germline V gene (reference sequence). The CDR3 covers 13 residues. Trimming shortened V by 1 base and J by 0 bases, and 3 bases separated the two germline ends. The V call is TRBV19, the J call TRBJ2-5; the D is unclear. The receptor was derived from a human donor in good health (CMV status not recorded). Some clones in this sample may be carry-over from other donors' samples. The sequenced sample consisted of CD8+ T cells from PBMCs. The CDR3 sequence is CASSIGHQETQYF. For the CDR3, the DNA is TGTGCCAGTAGTATAGGACACCAAGAGACCCAGTACTTC.